These 27 T cell receptor beta chains were sequenced from one sample in a study of blood T cell repertoires in COVID-19. Data came from immunoSEQ multiplex PCR; TCRdb stores just in-frame clones and leaves some out. The sample records 100,000 or so clones, 82% being singletons. Sequenced sample: peripheral blood. All receptors come from a man aged 80 or over with acute or convalescent COVID-19.

In its sample, this clone was seen a few times. This rearrangement joins TRBV11-2 to TRBJ1-2; the D is unclear. Trimming stripped 5 bases from V and 4 bases from J, with 11 bases between. Germline V gene data show CDR1 as SGHAT and CDR2 as FQNNGV. CDR3 length equals 13 residues. CDR3 nucleotide sequence: TGTGCCAGCAGCCCTATGCCCCTCTATGGCTACACCTTC. It is translated as CASSPMPLYGYTF.

The rearrangement links TRBV6-2 or TRBV6-3 to TRBJ2-3; 8 bases line up with TRBD1. CDR1 and CDR2 (germline): MNHEY, SVGEGT. The CDR3 is 19 amino acids. Germline trimming cut 0 bases from V and 3 bases from J; bases unmatched to any gene: 14. DNA for the CDR3: TGTGCCAGCAGTTACTCGATCGGAGCAGGGGGCGCCAGGACAGATACGCAGTATTTT. Its protein is CASSYSIGAGGARTDTQYF.

The chain uses TRBV6-5 and TRBJ1-1; TRBD1 might be the D (5 bases). Germline-derived CDR1 and CDR2 are MNHEY and SVGAGI. The CDR3 is 13 amino acids. V lost 0 bases and J 5 bases, leaving 7 bases between the germline ends. CDR3 nucleotides: TGTGCCAGCAGTTACTCACGGGGGACTGAAGCTTTCTTT. Protein product: CASSYSRGTEAFF.

V and J are TRBV9 and TRBJ2-7; D remains ambiguous. Trimming stripped 7 bases from V and 9 bases from J, with 20 bases between. CDR3 length: 13 amino acids. CDR1 is SGDLS, CDR2 YYNGEE, per germline. CDR3 DNA: TGTGCCAGCTCCCCTATACCTTCCGGCGGGCAGTACTTC. Protein product: CASSPIPSGGQYF.

The chain carries TRBV7-6 and TRBJ2-1; 15 nucleotides agree with TRBD2. There are 18 residues in the CDR3. CDR1 and CDR2 from the germline V gene are SGHVS and FNYEAQ. V was clipped by 5 bases and J by 6 bases; unmatched bases: 11. The CDR3 region is CASSGRGLAGGSGNEQFF. For the CDR3, the DNA is TGTGCCAGCAGCGGACGGGGACTAGCGGGAGGCAGTGGCAATGAGCAGTTCTTC.

The V and J genes are TRBV3-1 (or the pseudogene TRBV3-2) and TRBJ1-2; TRBD1 aligns across 8 bases. The CDR3 runs to 16 residues. The germline CDR1 and CDR2 sequences are LGHDT and YNNKEL (reference sequence). V lost 3 bases, J lost 7 bases, and 13 bases stayed unmatched. The CDR3 DNA sequence: TGTGCCAGCAGCCACACCCTGACAGGGGAGATGTTTGGCTACACCTTC. Protein: CASSHTLTGEMFGYTF.

The chain couples TRBV7-2 to TRBJ2-1, with 11 bases aligning to TRBD2. With 5 bases clipped from V and 9 bases from J, the junction kept 9 bases outside the gene matches. CDR3 length: 15 residues. Germline CDR1 is SGHTA and CDR2 is FQGNSA. The CDR3: CASSPLAGGPSEQFF. CDR3 nucleotides: TGTGCCAGCAGCCCGTTAGCGGGGGGGCCGAGTGAGCAGTTCTTC.

The CDR3 here is CASSQRETQYF. CDR3 sequence (DNA): TGTGCCAGCAGCCAACGGGAGACCCAGTACTTC. The chain combines TRBV7-8 with TRBJ2-5; unclear D gene. Looked up from germline, CDR1 is SGHVS and CDR2 is FQNEAQ. Trimming removed 5 bases from V and 5 bases from J, with 6 bases in between. This CDR3 has 11 residues.

The CDR3 reads CASLSGGLVASTDTQYF. In nucleotides, the CDR3 is TGTGCCAGCTTATCGGGGGGGCTGGTGGCTAGCACAGATACGCAGTATTTT. The J gene is TRBJ2-3, the V gene TRBV28; 8 bases map to TRBD2. Germline loops: CDR1 MDHEN, CDR2 SYDVKM. CDR3 size: 17 residues. V gave up 8 bases and J gave up 0 bases; unmatched junction bases: 13.

The rearrangement uses TRBV5-4 and TRBJ2-7; no clear D. V dropped 5 bases and J dropped 2 bases, with 11 bases sitting between them. CDR3 size: 13 residues. The germline gives CDR1 SGHNT, CDR2 YYREEE (reference sequence). For the CDR3, the DNA is TGTGCCAGCAGACCTGGGCAGACCTACGAGCAGTACTTC. Residues: CASRPGQTYEQYF.

The V call is TRBV10-3, the J call TRBJ1-5, with a tentative D call TRBD1 (6 bases). Trimming pared 4 bases from V and 1 base from J, leaving 11 bases between. CDR1 and CDR2 (germline): ENHRY, SYGVKD. The CDR3 is made up of 15 amino acids. CDR3 nucleotide sequence: TGTGCCATCAGTGCAGCAGGGGAAAGCAATCAGCCCCAGCATTTT. Its protein is CAISAAGESNQPQHF.

CDR3 coding DNA: TGTGCCAGCAGCGTACGGGACTACGAGCAGTACTTC. Its protein is CASSVRDYEQYF. The V call is TRBV9, the J call TRBJ2-7; possible D gene TRBD2, 5 bases. Trimming left V 1 base short and J 3 bases short, with 5 bases between. Germline CDR1 and CDR2: SGDLS and YYNGEE. The CDR3 contains 12 residues.

The rearrangement uses TRBV6-5 and TRBJ1-4, with 10 bases matching TRBD1. Germline-derived CDR1 and CDR2 are MNHEY and SVGAGI. This CDR3 is 14 amino acids long. V lost 6 bases to trimming and J lost 10 bases; unmatched junction nucleotides: 8. This CDR3 is CASSRGQGSGKLFF. As DNA, the CDR3 is TGTGCCAGCAGCCGGGGACAGGGGTCGGGAAAACTGTTTTTT.

The chain combines TRBV30 with TRBJ2-1; TRBD2 matches 12 bases. CDR1 and CDR2 from the germline V gene are GTSNPN and SVGIG (reference sequence). The CDR3 contains 16 residues. The V gene end was trimmed by 4 bases and the J gene end by 5 bases; junction bases not matched to a gene: 9. The CDR3 bases are TGTGCCTGGACAGGGCTAGCGGGAGGGCCAAACAATGAGCAGTTCTTC. Amino acids: CAWTGLAGGPNNEQFF. The full variable domain, in which reference TRBV30 and TRBJ2-1 provide the parts outside the CDR3, is SQTIHQWPATLVQPVGSPLSLECTVEGTSNPNLYWYRQAAGRGLQLLFYSVGIGQISSEVPQNLSASRPQDRQFILSSKKLLLSDSGFYLCAWTGLAGGPNNEQFFGPGTRLTVL.

For the CDR3, the DNA is TGCGCCAGCAGCCAATGGACTAGCGGGGGGGAAGAGACCCAGTACTTC. Amino acids: CASSQWTSGGEETQYF. The chain uses TRBV4-1 and TRBJ2-5; 15 bases align to TRBD2. Germline V lookup: CDR1 MGHRA, CDR2 YSYEKL. V was pared by 2 bases and J by 3 bases, with 1 base of the junction left unmatched. The CDR3 consists of 16 residues.

The chain combines TRBV18 with TRBJ1-4, with a weak D call TRBD1 (5 bases). The V end lost 5 bases, the J end lost 3 bases, and 13 bases lay between the germline ends. CDR1 and CDR2 (germline): KGHSH, LQKENI. The CDR3 is 15 amino acids. The CDR3 bases are TGTGCCAGCTCAGGGACTCTCGCGCCTAATGAAAAACTGTTTTTT. Protein sequence: CASSGTLAPNEKLFF.

J is TRBJ2-1 and V is TRBV7-2, with a weak D call TRBD1 (5 bases). The CDR3 covers 13 residues. CDR1 and CDR2 from the germline V gene are SGHTA and FQGNSA. V lost 5 bases to trimming and J lost 10 bases, with 15 bases between them. This chain's CDR3 is CASSTDSAGEQFF. The DNA of the CDR3 is TGTGCCAGCAGCACCGACAGTGCCGGCGAGCAGTTCTTC.

A note on this clone: No DNA is shown, since the ends of the CDR3 on it are uncertain; the CDR3 is the one TCRdb lists. The gene calls are TRBV12-5 and TRBJ2-2; TRBD2 is the table's D call and was not checked against the DNA. The CDR3 is 20 amino acids long, termini counted. Germline V lookup: CDR1 LGHNT, CDR2 FRNRAP. CDR3 in amino acids: CASGLAQASGLATNTGELFF.

This clone was seen only once. The chain links TRBV7-2 to TRBJ2-3; TRBD2 matches at 8 bases. V lost 5 bases and J lost 5; bases outside the gene matches: 12. There are 16 residues in the CDR3. Per the germline V gene, CDR1 is SGHTA and CDR2 is FQGNSA. The CDR3 DNA follows: TGTGCCAGCAGCCCGAGCGGGGGCGTACGAGGAGATACGCAGTATTTT. This codes for CASSPSGGVRGDTQYF.

This chain connects TRBV9 to TRBJ2-3; a weak D match, TRBD2 (5 bases). The CDR3 totals 14 residues. Between the trimmed V and J ends, which lost 0 bases and 5 bases, there was a span of 10 bases. Germline lookup yields CDR1 SGDLS and CDR2 YYNGEE. The CDR3 DNA sequence: TGTGCCAGCAGCGTAGGAGGGCGAAGAGATACGCAGTATTTT. The encoded protein is CASSVGGRRDTQYF.

The rearrangement joins TRBV5-1 to TRBJ1-6; perhaps TRBD1 as D (5 bases). This CDR3 is 14 amino acids long. Trimming left V 0 bases short and J 9 bases short, with 10 bases between. The germline V gene has CDR1 SGHRS and CDR2 YFSETQ. The CDR3 protein is CASSLGQGSSPLHF. As DNA, the CDR3 is TGCGCCAGCAGCTTGGGGCAGGGTAGTTCACCCCTCCACTTT.

V and J are TRBV29-1 and TRBJ2-7; 10 nucleotides match TRBD1. Per the germline V gene, CDR1 is SQVTM and CDR2 is ANQGSEA. The CDR3 contains 13 residues. V was pared by 4 bases and J by 7 bases, with 7 bases of the junction left unmatched. In DNA form, the CDR3 reads TGCAGCGTTGTCGGGGACAGGGGAGGGGAGCAGTACTTC. It codes for CSVVGDRGGEQYF.

The chain is built from TRBV9 and TRBJ2-3; D uncertain. This CDR3 has 12 residues. CDR1 and CDR2 (germline): SGDLS, YYNGEE. The ends were cut back, 3 bases at V and 6 bases at J, with 8 bases in the middle. CDR3 sequence reads: CASSGLTDTQYF. CDR3 coding DNA: TGTGCCAGCAGCGGGCTTACCGATACGCAGTATTTT.

The chain links TRBV19 to TRBJ2-7; 7 bases map to TRBD1. Looked up from germline, CDR1 is LNHDA and CDR2 is SQIVND (reference sequence). V lost 5 bases and J lost 3; bases outside the gene matches: 7. The CDR3 length is 14 residues. In DNA form, the CDR3 reads TGTGCCAGTAGTGCAAGGGACAGCAACTACGAGCAGTACTTC. Protein: CASSARDSNYEQYF.

The rearrangement uses TRBV6-1 and TRBJ2-7; the D is unclear. Germline V gives CDR1 MNHNS, CDR2 SASEGT. This CDR3 region has 13 residues. Trimming left V 2 bases short and J 3 bases short, with 8 bases between. The CDR3 here is CASSESQFYEQYF. CDR3 nucleotide sequence: TGTGCCAGCAGTGAATCCCAGTTCTACGAGCAGTACTTC.

The chain uses TRBV5-4 and TRBJ2-2; 11 bases agree with TRBD2. Trimming took 5 bases from V and 4 from J; bases not matched to a gene: 4. Germline values: CDR1 SGHNT, CDR2 YYREEE (reference sequence). The CDR3 has 15 amino acids. Here the CDR3 reads CASRPGTSGTGELFF. The DNA of the CDR3 is TGTGCCAGCAGGCCCGGGACTAGCGGCACCGGGGAGCTGTTTTTT. The full variable domain, its missing parts supplied by reference TRBV5-4 and TRBJ2-2, is ETGVTQSPTHLIKTRGQQVTLRCSSQSGHNTVSWYQQALGQGPQFIFQYYREEENGRGNFPPRFSGLQFPNYSSELNVNALELDDSALYLCASRPGTSGTGELFFGEGSRLTVL.

The genes are TRBV4-1 and TRBJ2-2; D not resolved. The CDR3 spans 15 residues. The V and J ends lost 3 bases and 6 bases respectively, with 14 bases between them. Germline V gene lookup returns CDR1 MGHRA and CDR2 YSYEKL. Here the CDR3 DNA reads TGCGCCAGCAGCCATGTCCTGGGCTCTTCCGGGGAGCTGTTTTTT. Its translation: CASSHVLGSSGELFF.